The 30 T cell receptor beta chains reported below all come from one sample, sequenced in a study of cytomegalovirus exposure and HLA in healthy donors. Only in-frame clones appear in the TCRdb table, and some are missing; sequencing was by immunoSEQ multiplex PCR. The table includes around 60,000 clones, 90% to 96% detected once. The source material was PBMCs. The receptors derive from a woman between 18 and 30 years old in good health and CMV-seronegative.

This clone is termed medium-sized. The rearrangement uses TRBV29-1 and TRBJ2-7; D is perhaps TRBD1 (7 bases). Trimming removed 6 bases from V and 2 bases from J, with 20 bases in between. Germline V gives CDR1 SQVTM, CDR2 ANQGSEA. This CDR3 has 15 residues. CDR3: CSVVRGVAETYEQYF. CDR3 nucleotide sequence: TGCAGCGTCGTCAGGGGGGTAGCGGAAACCTACGAGCAGTACTTC.

This clone was seen just once. The chain carries TRBV7-3 and TRBJ2-2; weak D call: TRBD2 (6 bases). Germline lookup yields CDR1 SGHTA and CDR2 FQGTGA. V lost 5 bases and J lost 0, with 7 bases in between. This CDR3 has 14 residues. The CDR3 coding sequence is TGTGCCAGCAGCCGACTAGCGAACACCGGGGAGCTGTTTTTT. Its translation: CASSRLANTGELFF.

The rearrangement uses TRBV2 and TRBJ2-5; 8 bases are shared with TRBD1. The CDR3 extends over 14 amino acids. The junction had 7 bases not matched to a gene; V was cut back by 6 bases and J by 4 bases. Germline V lookup: CDR1 SNHLY, CDR2 FYNNEI. CDR3 amino acids: CASSVPRGPETQYF. CDR3 DNA: TGTGCCAGCAGCGTCCCCAGGGGGCCAGAGACCCAGTACTTC.

This rearrangement joins TRBV15 to TRBJ2-2, with D possibly matching TRBD1 (6 bases). The germline V gene encodes CDR1 LNHNV and CDR2 YYDKDF (reference sequence). Trimming left V 1 base short and J 5 bases short, with 11 bases between. The CDR3 spans 15 residues. DNA for the CDR3: TGTGCCACCAGCAGAGGGGGGCGCTTGACCGGGGAGCTGTTTTTT. Translating gives CATSRGGRLTGELFF.

V is TRBV4-3 and J is TRBJ2-7; 7 bases fit TRBD2. V lost 0 bases, J lost 2 bases, and 10 bases stayed unmatched. The CDR3 contains 17 residues. CDR1 and CDR2 (germline): LGHNA, YSLEER. Here the CDR3 DNA reads TGCGCCAGCAGCCAAGACCCCGGGCGGGAGCCCGCCTACGAGCAGTACTTC. Its protein is CASSQDPGREPAYEQYF.

V is TRBV7-2 and J is TRBJ2-7; a weak D match, TRBD2 (5 bases). The CDR3 contains 12 residues. Trimming pared 5 bases from V and 3 bases from J, leaving 8 bases between. The V gene's germline CDR1 is SGHTA and CDR2 FQGNSA. This chain's CDR3 is CASSADFYEQYF. The CDR3 nucleotides read TGTGCCAGCAGCGCGGACTTCTACGAGCAGTACTTC. The full variable domain, with the rest looked up from reference TRBV7-2 and TRBJ2-7, is GAGVSQSPSNKVTEKGKDVELRCDPISGHTALYWYRQSLGQGLEFLIYFQGNSAPDKSGLPSDRFSAERTGGSVSTLTIQRTQQEDSAVYLCASSADFYEQYFGPGTRLTVT.

The chain has TRBV6-5 and TRBJ2-5, with D possibly matching TRBD1 (5 bases). The ends were cut back, 8 bases at V and 0 bases at J, with 7 bases in the middle. Per the germline V gene, CDR1 is MNHEY and CDR2 is SVGAGI. The CDR3 sequence is 12 residues long. The CDR3 DNA reads TGTGCCAGCGACAGCAACCAAGAGACCCAGTACTTC. Translating gives CASDSNQETQYF.

The chain employs TRBV4-1 and TRBJ2-2, with no clear D. Germline V gene sequence: CDR1 MGHRA, CDR2 YSYEKL. V was clipped by 1 base and J by 8 bases, with 17 bases between them. The length of the CDR3 is 16 residues. For the CDR3, the DNA is TGCGCCAGCAGCCAAGGATTACGAGGCGTTAGTGGGGAGCTGTTTTTT. Translated, it gives CASSQGLRGVSGELFF.

V is TRBV4-1 and J is TRBJ2-5; 12 nucleotides line up with TRBD2. The trim removed 4 bases at V and 7 bases at J, leaving 7 bases unmatched. The CDR3 is made up of 15 amino acids. Germline-derived CDR1 and CDR2 are MGHRA and YSYEKL. The CDR3 region is CASSPPSGGVPTQYF. CDR3 in DNA: TGCGCCAGCAGCCCACCTAGCGGGGGGGTCCCGACCCAGTACTTC.

The V and J genes are TRBV19 and TRBJ1-1; D ambiguous. CDR1 and CDR2 (germline): LNHDA, SQIVND (reference sequence). Trimming pared 9 bases from V and 4 bases from J, leaving 18 bases between. CDR3 size: 14 residues. In nucleotides, the CDR3 is TGTGCCAGCCTCCAGTTGGGCGCGGGCACTGAAGCTTTCTTT. It specifies CASLQLGAGTEAFF.

The CDR3 is CASSTPTGGNYGYTF. In DNA form, the CDR3 reads TGTGCCAGCAGCACGCCGACAGGGGGTAACTATGGCTACACCTTC. The rearrangement uses TRBV11-2 and TRBJ1-2; 9 nucleotides line up with TRBD1. Germline V gene lookup returns CDR1 SGHAT and CDR2 FQNNGV. V lost 5 bases and J lost 1; bases outside the gene matches: 5. The CDR3 consists of 15 residues.

V gene TRBV18 combines with J gene TRBJ2-2, with D perhaps TRBD2 (5 bases). Trimming took 3 bases from V and 2 from J, leaving 10 bases between them. The CDR3 runs to 15 residues. Per the germline V gene, CDR1 is KGHSH and CDR2 is LQKENI. CDR3 region: CASSPPSTNTGELFF. DNA of the CDR3: TGTGCCAGCTCACCGCCTAGCACCAACACCGGGGAGCTGTTTTTT.

The chain carries TRBV27 and TRBJ2-5; D is undetermined. V lost 5 bases, J lost 7 bases, and 14 bases lay in between. The CDR3 consists of 13 residues. Germline assignment: CDR1 MNHEY and CDR2 SMNVEV (reference sequence). CDR3 in amino acids: CASSPLGSPTQYF. The CDR3 DNA is TGTGCCAGCAGTCCCCTTGGCAGTCCGACCCAGTACTTC.

This clone occurred a few times. This chain joins TRBV18 and TRBJ1-2; TRBD1 aligns across 10 bases. CDR1 and CDR2 from the germline V gene are KGHSH and LQKENI. With 3 bases clipped from V and 4 bases from J, the junction kept 8 bases outside the gene matches. The length of the CDR3 is 16 residues. The CDR3 region is CASSPFSGTGVYGYTF. In DNA form, the CDR3 reads TGTGCCAGCTCACCTTTTTCCGGGACAGGGGTCTATGGCTACACCTTC.

This chain connects TRBV11-3 to TRBJ2-2; TRBD1 matches at 12 bases. Germline assignment: CDR1 SGHNT and CDR2 YENEEA. Unmatched junction bases numbered 5, after V lost 5 bases and J lost 7 bases. The CDR3 is 15 residues long. DNA for the CDR3: TGTGCCAGCAGCCAAGGGACAGGGGGCTTCGGGGAGCTGTTTTTT. Residues: CASSQGTGGFGELFF.

The chain combines TRBV7-9 with TRBJ1-5; unclear D gene. The germline gives CDR1 SEHNR, CDR2 FQNEAQ (reference sequence). V lost 1 base and J lost 6, with 10 bases in between. This CDR3 is 14 amino acids long. CDR3 sequence: CASSLGGSGQPQHF. DNA of the CDR3: TGTGCCAGCAGCTTAGGCGGTTCTGGTCAGCCCCAGCATTTT. The variable domain in full, with the rest retrieved from reference TRBV7-9 and TRBJ1-5, is DTGVSQNPRHKITKRGQNVTFRCDPISEHNRLYWYRQTLGQGPEFLTYFQNEAQLEKSRLLSDRFSAERPKGSFSTLEIQRTEQGDSAMYLCASSLGGSGQPQHFGDGTRLSIL.

To note about this clone: Other nucleotide sequences in the sample specify the same CDR3. J is TRBJ2-7 and V is TRBV27; the D gene is possibly TRBD2 (6 bases). This CDR3 is built from 11 residues. Per germline, CDR1 MNHEY and CDR2 SMNVEV (reference sequence). The V end lost 2 bases, the J end lost 7 bases, and 6 bases lay between the germline ends. The CDR3 loop is CASSLGGEQYF. As DNA, the CDR3 is TGTGCCAGCAGTTTAGGGGGGGAGCAGTACTTC.

Remarks on this clone: Relative to the germline gene, one junction end is altered; a read error may explain this. The rearrangement uses TRBV20-1 and TRBJ2-1; D possibly corresponds to TRBD2 (7 bases). The germline V gene encodes CDR1 DFQATT and CDR2 SNEGSKA (reference sequence). The CDR3 sequence is 10 residues long. CDR3 DNA: TGCAGTGCTAGTGCTAGGGGGGGGCTCTTC. This translates into CSASARGGLF.

V usage is TRBV4-1 and J usage is TRBJ2-1, with TRBD2 matching 8 bases. Germline V gene data show CDR1 as MGHRA and CDR2 as YSYEKL. V was pared by 1 base and J by 3 bases, with 5 bases of the junction left unmatched. The CDR3 extends over 16 amino acids. CDR3 residues: CASSQVAGRLYNEQFF. The CDR3 DNA follows: TGCGCCAGCAGCCAAGTAGCGGGACGGCTCTACAATGAGCAGTTCTTC.

The J gene is TRBJ2-1, the V gene TRBV2; D is unresolved. Trimming took off 2 bases at V and 0 bases at J, with 11 bases between the two ends. From germline, CDR1 is SNHLY and CDR2 FYNNEI. The CDR3 runs to 16 residues. In DNA form, the CDR3 reads TGTGCCAGCAGTGAATTTCACCCCGGCTCCTACAATGAGCAGTTCTTC. It is translated as CASSEFHPGSYNEQFF.

The rearrangement joins TRBV5-1 to TRBJ1-1; 7 nucleotides line up with TRBD1. The CDR3 covers 14 residues. The trim removed 3 bases at V and 3 bases at J, leaving 5 bases unmatched. In germline, CDR1 is SGHRS, CDR2 YFSETQ. This chain's CDR3 is CASSWGTVDTEAFF. DNA of the CDR3: TGCGCCAGCAGCTGGGGGACAGTTGACACTGAAGCTTTCTTT.

The chain joins TRBV14 to TRBJ1-2; 9 bases fit TRBD1. The CDR3 covers 13 residues. Germline lookup yields CDR1 SGHDN and CDR2 FVKESK. Unmatched junction bases numbered 3, after V lost 4 bases and J lost 6 bases. The CDR3 DNA reads as TGTGCCAGCAGCCTTCGGACAGGGGATGGCTACACCTTC. This encodes CASSLRTGDGYTF. Supplemented by reference TRBV14 and TRBJ1-2, the full variable domain reads EAGVTQFPSHSVIEKGQTVTLRCDPISGHDNLYWYRRVMGKEIKFLLHFVKESKQDESGMPNNRFLAERTGGTYSTLKVQPAELEDSGVYFCASSLRTGDGYTFGSGTRLTVV.

The rearrangement links TRBV27 to TRBJ2-3, with 9 bases lining up with TRBD2. CDR3 length equals 14 residues. V shed 6 bases, J shed 6 bases, and the junction held 7 bases outside the gene matches. Germline assignment: CDR1 MNHEY and CDR2 SMNVEV (reference sequence). For the CDR3, the DNA is TGTGCCAGCAGGGCTGGACTAGCGTTGGATACGCAGTATTTT. Amino acid sequence: CASRAGLALDTQYF.

Here the CDR3 reads CASSPSGGYLDSTQYF. The CDR3, as DNA: TGTGCCAGCAGCCCAAGCGGGGGGTATTTGGACAGTACGCAGTATTTT. This chain links TRBV5-4 with TRBJ2-3; TRBD2 matches at 9 bases. The trim removed 4 bases at V and 8 bases at J, leaving 14 bases unmatched. Germline V gene lookup returns CDR1 SGHNT and CDR2 YYREEE (reference sequence). This CDR3 region has 16 residues.

The chain recombines TRBV30 with TRBJ1-5; D gene uncertain. Trimming cost V 0 bases and J 2 bases, with 23 bases left between them. The CDR3 has 19 amino acids. Germline CDR1 and CDR2: GTSNPN and SVGIG (reference sequence). DNA of the CDR3: TGTGCCTGGAGTGTATCGCGGGCCGGCCAAGCGGGCCGCAATCAGCCCCAGCATTTT. Residues: CAWSVSRAGQAGRNQPQHF.

The CDR3 DNA is TGTGCCTGGAGAACTGGACAGGGGACCTACGAGCAGTACTTC. Protein: CAWRTGQGTYEQYF. This chain links TRBV30 with TRBJ2-7; TRBD1 matches 9 bases. V shed 3 bases, J shed 2 bases, and the junction held 5 bases outside the gene matches. The CDR3 is 14 residues long. Germline V gives CDR1 GTSNPN, CDR2 SVGIG (reference sequence). The whole variable domain, filled in from reference TRBV30 and TRBJ2-7, reads SQTIHQWPATLVQPVGSPLSLECTVEGTSNPNLYWYRQAAGRGLQLLFYSVGIGQISSEVPQNLSASRPQDRQFILSSKKLLLSDSGFYLCAWRTGQGTYEQYFGPGTRLTVT.

V usage is TRBV7-9 and J usage is TRBJ2-3; tentatively, D is TRBD1 (5 bases). Looked up from germline, CDR1 is SEHNR and CDR2 is FQNEAQ (reference sequence). The germline V and J ends were trimmed by 5 bases and 2 bases, with 14 bases remaining between them. The CDR3 contains 15 residues. Here the CDR3 reads CASSGHPHTTDTQYF. The CDR3 region has the DNA TGTGCCAGCAGCGGACACCCGCACACCACAGATACGCAGTATTTT. The full variable domain, with the rest looked up from reference TRBV7-9 and TRBJ2-3, is DTGVSQNPRHKITKRGQNVTFRCDPISEHNRLYWYRQTLGQGPEFLTYFQNEAQLEKSRLLSDRFSAERPKGSFSTLEIQRTEQGDSAMYLCASSGHPHTTDTQYFGPGTRLTVL.

The CDR3 spells CASSHNSATNEKLFF. The CDR3 nucleotides read TGTGCCAGCAGTCACAACAGTGCAACTAATGAAAAACTGTTTTTT. The chain employs TRBV6-5 and TRBJ1-4; the D is unclear. The V and J ends lost 5 bases and 0 bases respectively, with 10 bases between them. The CDR3 is made up of 15 amino acids. Germline-derived CDR1 and CDR2 are MNHEY and SVGAGI.

V and J are TRBV7-9 and TRBJ2-2, with 7 bases identical to TRBD2. This CDR3 has 12 residues. The germline CDR1 and CDR2 sequences are SEHNR and FQNEAQ (reference sequence). The V segment lost 5 bases and the J segment 6 bases; nucleotides outside the gene matches: 0. The CDR3 here is CASSRGAGELFF. CDR3 in DNA: TGTGCCAGCAGCCGGGGGGCCGGGGAGCTGTTTTTT.

The count of this clone is one. The chain uses TRBV18 and TRBJ2-2, with 7 bases matching TRBD2. Germline-derived CDR1 and CDR2 are KGHSH and LQKENI. Losses at the gene ends were 6 bases for V and 4 bases for J; bases not matched to a gene: 8. CDR3 length: 15 amino acids. CDR3 sequence reads: CASSPPRGVTGELFF. The CDR3, as DNA: TGTGCCAGCTCCCCCCCACGGGGGGTCACCGGGGAGCTGTTTTTT.